This record looks at one T cell receptor beta chain sequence and its context. Its antigen remains unidentified. Profiling relied on immunoSEQ multiplex PCR, and the TCRdb table lists in-frame clones only, not all of them. The repertoire holds millions of clones, with approximately 94% as singletons. Germline values: CDR1 MDHEN, CDR2 SYDVKM. The CDR3 contains 14 residues. V lost 7 bases and J 4 bases, leaving 14 bases between the germline ends. This specimen belongs to a study of shared clonotypes between healthy human individuals. General study results and limits: Roughly 5% of naive CD4 clonotypes were common to a handful of donors. Non-shared clonotypes displayed generation probabilities falling below those of clonotypes present in all four donors. Blood alone was sampled, and tissue repertoires likely differ.

Sequences were obtained from naive CD4+ T cells sorted from blood. The subset denotes: CD45RA+ positively selected. This sequence originates from a man between 18 and 29 years old in good health. The gene calls are TRBV28 and TRBJ1-3; D ambiguous. In DNA form, the CDR3 reads TGTGCCAGCACCCCGACCCCTCACGGAAACACCATATATTTT. Residues: CASTPTPHGNTIYF.